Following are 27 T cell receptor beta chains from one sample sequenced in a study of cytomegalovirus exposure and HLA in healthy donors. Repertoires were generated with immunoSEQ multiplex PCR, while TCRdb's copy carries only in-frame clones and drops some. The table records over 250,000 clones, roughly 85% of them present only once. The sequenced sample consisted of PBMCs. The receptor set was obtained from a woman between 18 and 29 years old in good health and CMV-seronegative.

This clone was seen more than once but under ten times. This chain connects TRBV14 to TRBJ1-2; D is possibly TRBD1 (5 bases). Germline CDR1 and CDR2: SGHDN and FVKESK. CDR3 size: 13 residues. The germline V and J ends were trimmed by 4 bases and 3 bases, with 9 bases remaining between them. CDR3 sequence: CASSPSRDYGYTF. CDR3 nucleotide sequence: TGTGCCAGCAGCCCGAGCAGGGACTATGGCTACACCTTC.

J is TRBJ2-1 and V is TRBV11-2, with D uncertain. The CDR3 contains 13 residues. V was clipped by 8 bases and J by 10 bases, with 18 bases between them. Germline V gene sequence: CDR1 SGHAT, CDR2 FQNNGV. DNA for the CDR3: TGTGCCAGCCGTATCCCCCCCCCGAGGGAGCAGTTCTTC. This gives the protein CASRIPPPREQFF.

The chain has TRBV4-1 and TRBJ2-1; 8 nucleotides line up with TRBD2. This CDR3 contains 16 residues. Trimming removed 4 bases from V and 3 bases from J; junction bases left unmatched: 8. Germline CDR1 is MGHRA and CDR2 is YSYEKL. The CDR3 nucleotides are TGCGCCAGCAGCCTTCTCCTAGCGGGCCTCTACAATGAGCAGTTCTTC. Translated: CASSLLLAGLYNEQFF.

CDR3 protein: CASGLVPGGGYTF. The CDR3, as DNA: TGTGCTAGTGGTTTGGTACCCGGTGGTGGCTACACCTTC. This chain joins TRBV12-5 and TRBJ1-2; D is unresolved. Per the germline V gene, CDR1 is LGHNT and CDR2 is FRNRAP. The CDR3 contains 13 residues. Deletions cut 0 bases from V and 7 bases from J, with 9 bases between.

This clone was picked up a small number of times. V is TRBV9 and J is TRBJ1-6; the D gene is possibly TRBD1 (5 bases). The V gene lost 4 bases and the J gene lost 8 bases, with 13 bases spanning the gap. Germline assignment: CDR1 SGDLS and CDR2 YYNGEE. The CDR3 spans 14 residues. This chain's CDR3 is CASSPGLQDSPLHF. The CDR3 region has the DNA TGTGCCAGCAGCCCGGGACTACAGGATTCACCCCTCCACTTT.

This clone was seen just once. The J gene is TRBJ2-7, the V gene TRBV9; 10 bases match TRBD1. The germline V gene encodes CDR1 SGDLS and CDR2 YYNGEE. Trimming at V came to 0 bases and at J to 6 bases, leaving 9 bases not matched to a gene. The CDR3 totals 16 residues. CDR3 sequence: CASSVAGDRGQAEQYF. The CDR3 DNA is TGTGCCAGCAGCGTAGCTGGTGACAGGGGGCAGGCCGAGCAGTACTTC.

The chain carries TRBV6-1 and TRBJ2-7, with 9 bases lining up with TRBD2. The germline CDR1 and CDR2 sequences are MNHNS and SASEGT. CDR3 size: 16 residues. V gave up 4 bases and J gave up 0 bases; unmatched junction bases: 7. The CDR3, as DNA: TGTGCCAGCAGTGCCACTCTAGCGGGGCCCTCCTACGAGCAGTACTTC. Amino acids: CASSATLAGPSYEQYF.

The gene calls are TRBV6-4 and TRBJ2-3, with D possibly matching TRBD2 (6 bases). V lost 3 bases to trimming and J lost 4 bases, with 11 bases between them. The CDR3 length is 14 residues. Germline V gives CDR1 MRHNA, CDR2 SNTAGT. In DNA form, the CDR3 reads TGTGCCAGCAGTGAACCAGGGAGGCCAGATACGCAGTATTTT. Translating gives CASSEPGRPDTQYF.

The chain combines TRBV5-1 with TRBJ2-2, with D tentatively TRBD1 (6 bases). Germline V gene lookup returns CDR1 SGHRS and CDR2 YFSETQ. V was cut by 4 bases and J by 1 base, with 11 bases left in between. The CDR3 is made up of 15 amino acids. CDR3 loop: CASSPRGGNTGELFF. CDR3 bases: TGCGCCAGCAGCCCTAGAGGGGGGAACACCGGGGAGCTGTTTTTT.

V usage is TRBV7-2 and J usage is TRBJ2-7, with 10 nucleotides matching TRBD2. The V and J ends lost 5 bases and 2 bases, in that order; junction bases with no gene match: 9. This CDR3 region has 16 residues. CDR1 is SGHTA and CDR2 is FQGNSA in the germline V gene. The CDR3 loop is CASSLWTSGITYEQYF. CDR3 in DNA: TGTGCCAGCAGCCTATGGACTAGCGGAATAACCTACGAGCAGTACTTC.

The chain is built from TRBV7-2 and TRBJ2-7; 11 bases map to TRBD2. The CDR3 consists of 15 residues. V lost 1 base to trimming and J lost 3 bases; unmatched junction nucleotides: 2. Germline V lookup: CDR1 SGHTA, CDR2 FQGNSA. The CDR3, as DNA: TGTGCCAGCAGCTTAGGACTAGCGGGAAACTACGAGCAGTACTTC. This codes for CASSLGLAGNYEQYF.

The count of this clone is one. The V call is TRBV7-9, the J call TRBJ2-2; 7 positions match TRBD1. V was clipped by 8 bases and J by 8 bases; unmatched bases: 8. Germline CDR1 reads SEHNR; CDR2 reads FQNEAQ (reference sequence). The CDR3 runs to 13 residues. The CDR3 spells CASSGTEAGELFF. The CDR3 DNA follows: TGTGCCAGCTCCGGGACAGAGGCTGGGGAGCTGTTTTTT.

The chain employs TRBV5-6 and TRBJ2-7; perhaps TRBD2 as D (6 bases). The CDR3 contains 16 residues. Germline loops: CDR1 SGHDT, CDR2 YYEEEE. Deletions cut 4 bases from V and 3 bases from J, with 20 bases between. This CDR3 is CASSPEGLATFYEQYF. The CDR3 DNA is TGTGCCAGCAGCCCGGAGGGCCTAGCGACATTCTACGAGCAGTACTTC.

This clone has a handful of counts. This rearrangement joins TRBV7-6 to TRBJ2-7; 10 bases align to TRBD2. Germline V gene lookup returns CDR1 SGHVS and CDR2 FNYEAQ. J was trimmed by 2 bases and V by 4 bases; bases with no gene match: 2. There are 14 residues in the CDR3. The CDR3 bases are TGTGCCAGCAGCTGGACTAGCGGAACCTACGAGCAGTACTTC. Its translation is CASSWTSGTYEQYF.

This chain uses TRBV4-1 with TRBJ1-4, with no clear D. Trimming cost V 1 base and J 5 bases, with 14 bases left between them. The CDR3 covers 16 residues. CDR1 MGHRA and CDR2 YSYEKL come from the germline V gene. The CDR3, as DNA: TGCGCCAGCAGCCAAGTACGTGGGAGACTCAATGAAAAACTGTTTTTT. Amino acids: CASSQVRGRLNEKLFF.

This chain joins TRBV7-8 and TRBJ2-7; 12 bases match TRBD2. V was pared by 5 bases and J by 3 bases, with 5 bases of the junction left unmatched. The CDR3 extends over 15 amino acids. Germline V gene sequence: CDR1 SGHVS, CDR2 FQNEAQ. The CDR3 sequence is CASSLGLAGNYEQYF. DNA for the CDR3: TGTGCCAGCAGCCTAGGACTAGCGGGGAACTACGAGCAGTACTTC.

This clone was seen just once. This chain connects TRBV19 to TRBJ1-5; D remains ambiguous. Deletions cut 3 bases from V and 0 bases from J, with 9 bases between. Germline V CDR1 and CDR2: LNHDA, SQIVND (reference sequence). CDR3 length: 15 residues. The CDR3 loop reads CASSITQDSNQPQHF. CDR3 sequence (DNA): TGTGCCAGTAGTATTACGCAGGATAGCAATCAGCCCCAGCATTTT.

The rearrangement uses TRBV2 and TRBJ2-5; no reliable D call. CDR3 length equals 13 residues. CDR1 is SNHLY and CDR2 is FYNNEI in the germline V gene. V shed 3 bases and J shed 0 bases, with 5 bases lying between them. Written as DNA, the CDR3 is TGTGCCAGCAGTGACCACAACCAAGAGACCCAGTACTTC. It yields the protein CASSDHNQETQYF.

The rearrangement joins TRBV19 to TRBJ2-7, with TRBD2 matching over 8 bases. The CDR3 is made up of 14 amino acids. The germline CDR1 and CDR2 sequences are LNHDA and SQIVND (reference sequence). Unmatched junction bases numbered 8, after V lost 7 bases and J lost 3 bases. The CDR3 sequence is CASTPGGVVYEQYF. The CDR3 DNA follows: TGTGCCAGTACCCCGGGAGGGGTGGTCTACGAGCAGTACTTC.

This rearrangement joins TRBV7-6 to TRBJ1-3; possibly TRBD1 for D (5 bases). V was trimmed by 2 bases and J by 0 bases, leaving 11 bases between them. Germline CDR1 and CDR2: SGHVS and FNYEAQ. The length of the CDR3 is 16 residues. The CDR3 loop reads CASSLSYRGSGNTIYF. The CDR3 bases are TGTGCCAGCAGCTTATCGTATAGGGGCTCTGGAAACACCATATATTTT.

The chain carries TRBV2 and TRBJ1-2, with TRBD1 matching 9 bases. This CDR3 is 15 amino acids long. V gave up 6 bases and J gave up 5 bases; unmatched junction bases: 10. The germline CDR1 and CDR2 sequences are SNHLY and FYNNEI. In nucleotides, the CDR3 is TGTGCCAGCAGCCCTGAAATACAGGGGGCGTATGGCTACACCTTC. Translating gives CASSPEIQGAYGYTF.

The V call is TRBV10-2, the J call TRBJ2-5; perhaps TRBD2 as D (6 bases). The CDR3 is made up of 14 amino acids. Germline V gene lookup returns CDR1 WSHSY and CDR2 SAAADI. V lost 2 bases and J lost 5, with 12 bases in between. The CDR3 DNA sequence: TGCGCCAGCAGTGAGACGGGGACTTTGGAGACCCAGTACTTC. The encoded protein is CASSETGTLETQYF.

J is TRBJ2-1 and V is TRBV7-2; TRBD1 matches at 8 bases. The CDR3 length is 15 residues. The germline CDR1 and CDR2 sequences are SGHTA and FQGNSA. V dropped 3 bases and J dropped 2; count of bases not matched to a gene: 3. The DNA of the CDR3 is TGTGCCAGCAGCTTTGCAGGGGGCCCCTACAATGAGCAGTTCTTC. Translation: CASSFAGGPYNEQFF.

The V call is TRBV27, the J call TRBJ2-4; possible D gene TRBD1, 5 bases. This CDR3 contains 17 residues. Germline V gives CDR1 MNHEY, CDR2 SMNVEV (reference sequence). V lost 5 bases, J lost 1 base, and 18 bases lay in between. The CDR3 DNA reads TGTGCCAGCAGTGACCTCATGTCGAAGGGGGCCAAAAACATTCAGTACTTC. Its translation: CASSDLMSKGAKNIQYF.

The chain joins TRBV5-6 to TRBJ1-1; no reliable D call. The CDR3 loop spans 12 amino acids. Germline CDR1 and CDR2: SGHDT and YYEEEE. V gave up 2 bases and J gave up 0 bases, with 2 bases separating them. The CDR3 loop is CASSFMNTEAFF. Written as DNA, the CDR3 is TGTGCCAGCAGCTTCATGAACACTGAAGCTTTCTTT. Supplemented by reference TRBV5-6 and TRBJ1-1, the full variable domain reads DAGVTQSPTHLIKTRGQQVTLRCSPKSGHDTVSWYQQALGQGPQFIFQYYEEEERQRGNFPDRFSGHQFPNYSSELNVNALLLGDSALYLCASSFMNTEAFFGQGTRLTVV.

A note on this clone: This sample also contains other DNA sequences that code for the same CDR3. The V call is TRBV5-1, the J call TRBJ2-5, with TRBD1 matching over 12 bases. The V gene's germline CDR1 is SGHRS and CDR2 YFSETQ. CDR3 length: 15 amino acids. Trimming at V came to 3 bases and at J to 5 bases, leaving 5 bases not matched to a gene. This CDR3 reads CASSSGQGARETQYF. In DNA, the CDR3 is TGCGCCAGCAGCTCGGGACAGGGGGCCAGGGAGACCCAGTACTTC.

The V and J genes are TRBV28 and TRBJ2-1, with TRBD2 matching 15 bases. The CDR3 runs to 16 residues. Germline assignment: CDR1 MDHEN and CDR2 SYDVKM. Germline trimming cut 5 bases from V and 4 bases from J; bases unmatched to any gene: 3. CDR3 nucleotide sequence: TGTGCCAGCAGTGGGACTAGCGGGAGGACTTACAATGAGCAGTTCTTC. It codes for CASSGTSGRTYNEQFF.